This paragraph reports one T cell receptor beta chain. Its target is not known. The data originate from a study of OX40 agonist ivuxolimab in advanced cancers. Study-level background: Partial response was recorded in three patients: one hepatocellular carcinoma and two cutaneous melanoma cases. Findings and caveats of the study: On average, a greater number of expanded clones characterised CD8+ T cells relative to CD4+. CD4+ and CD8+ blood T cells expanded clonally by week 6 at 0.1 to 3.0 mg/kg.

Here immunoSEQ multiplex PCR was the method, and the copy in TCRdb shows in-frame clones only, minus some. The sample has over 50,000 clones; approximately 82% are singletons. This clonotype was sampled from an adult with an advanced solid tumor such as melanoma, head and neck, liver or kidney cancer. The starting material was CD4+ or CD8+ T cells sorted from blood, obtained in a trial of the OX40 agonist ivuxolimab.

CDR3 nucleotide sequence: TGTGCCAGCAGCGGTCGGACAGGGATAAACACCATATATTTT. It yields the protein CASSGRTGINTIYF. The chain employs TRBV7-8 and TRBJ1-3; 8 nucleotides match TRBD1. The ends lost 5 bases at V and 6 bases at J; junction bases unmatched: 6. The CDR3 covers 14 residues. In germline, CDR1 is SGHVS, CDR2 FQNEAQ.